These 21 T cell receptor beta chains share one sample of origin, sequenced in a study of blood T cell repertoires in COVID-19. TCRdb keeps only in-frame clones here, not all; method: immunoSEQ multiplex PCR. The sample carries 300,000 to 400,000 clones, approximately 86% recorded once. Specimen: PBMCs or T cells enriched from blood (not recorded which). Every receptor here comes from a woman aged 35 to 49 with acute COVID-19.

The chain carries TRBV4-3 and TRBJ1-1, with TRBD1 identical over 7 bases. V lost 6 bases, J lost 1 base, and 2 bases stayed unmatched. CDR1 and CDR2 from the germline V gene are LGHNA and YSLEER. The CDR3 totals 13 residues. This chain's CDR3 is CASRTGKNTEAFF. CDR3 coding DNA: TGCGCCAGCAGGACAGGGAAGAACACTGAAGCTTTCTTT.

Notes on this clone: One end of the junction varies from germline; a read error may be responsible. J is TRBJ2-7 and V is TRBV6-1; 12 bases are shared with TRBD2. Germline V lookup: CDR1 MNHNS, CDR2 SASEGT. The CDR3 runs 16 residues. The CDR3 DNA is TGTGCCAGCACTGAAGCTAGCGGGGGGGAATCCTACGAGCAGTACTTC. This encodes CASTEASGGESYEQYF.

This chain links TRBV6-2 or TRBV6-3 with TRBJ2-1; 8 positions agree with TRBD1. Germline V gives CDR1 MNHEY, CDR2 SVGEGT. The CDR3 is 13 residues long. With V trimmed by 2 bases and J by 11 bases, 5 bases remained unmatched. CDR3 nucleotides: TGTGCCAGCAGTTACCCAGACAGGGGTAAGCAGTTCTTC. Protein product: CASSYPDRGKQFF.

CDR3 nucleotide sequence: TGCGCCAGCAGCCAAGATGGGGGGATTGGCAATCAGCCCCAGCATTTT. Protein: CASSQDGGIGNQPQHF. The chain uses TRBV4-1 and TRBJ1-5, with D possibly TRBD1 on 5 matching bases. The CDR3 extends over 16 amino acids. V gave up 0 bases and J gave up 2 bases, with 11 bases separating them. Germline V lookup: CDR1 MGHRA, CDR2 YSYEKL.

The chain recombines TRBV28 with TRBJ1-1; 7 bases fit TRBD1. The CDR3 contains 13 residues. The J segment lost 4 bases and the V segment lost 3 bases, leaving 2 bases of the junction unmatched. Germline lookup yields CDR1 MDHEN and CDR2 SYDVKM. This chain's CDR3 is CASSFTGATEAFF. In DNA, the CDR3 is TGTGCCAGCAGTTTCACAGGGGCCACTGAAGCTTTCTTT.

The sample holds one count of this clone. The chain carries TRBV9 and TRBJ2-7, with D possibly being TRBD2 (6 bases). CDR1 and CDR2 (germline): SGDLS, YYNGEE. This CDR3 has 15 amino acids. The V and J ends lost 0 bases and 3 bases respectively, with 13 bases between them. CDR3 sequence reads: CASSVDAGLDYEQYF. In DNA form, the CDR3 reads TGTGCCAGCAGCGTAGATGCGGGACTTGACTACGAGCAGTACTTC.

This clone came up once. The rearrangement links TRBV19 to TRBJ1-6; D perhaps matches TRBD1 (5 bases). CDR1 and CDR2 (germline): LNHDA, SQIVND (reference sequence). The CDR3 length is 14 residues. V was clipped by 8 bases and J by 6 bases, with 14 bases between them. CDR3 nucleotide sequence: TGTGCCAGTGGCGGCTGGGGCAGTAATTCACCCCTCCACTTT. Its translation: CASGGWGSNSPLHF.

CDR3 amino acids: CASSRVPSGGFDEQFF. The CDR3, as DNA: TGTGCCAGCAGCCGAGTCCCTAGCGGGGGGTTCGATGAGCAGTTCTTC. V and J are TRBV7-3 and TRBJ2-1; TRBD2 matches at 11 bases. Germline-derived CDR1 and CDR2 are SGHTA and FQGTGA. V lost 5 bases, J lost 8 bases, and 11 bases stayed unmatched. This CDR3 spans 16 amino acids.

This clone has only a few counts. This chain connects TRBV5-5 to TRBJ1-2, with 8 bases fitting TRBD1. Trimming took 4 bases from V and 1 from J; bases not matched to a gene: 6. The CDR3 is 15 amino acids. From germline, CDR1 is SGHKS and CDR2 YYEKEE (reference sequence). The CDR3 sequence is CASSGMGQVNYGYTF. In DNA, the CDR3 is TGTGCCAGCAGCGGCATGGGACAGGTTAACTATGGCTACACCTTC.

The chain recombines TRBV6-1 with TRBJ2-7; 7 bases are shared with TRBD1. The CDR3 is 16 amino acids. The trim removed 4 bases at V and 2 bases at J, leaving 11 bases unmatched. The V gene's germline CDR1 is MNHNS and CDR2 SASEGT. This CDR3 reads CASSALKGTATYEQYF. The CDR3 DNA sequence: TGTGCCAGCAGTGCCCTAAAGGGGACAGCGACCTACGAGCAGTACTTC.

Only one count was recorded for this clone. V is TRBV6-2 or TRBV6-3 and J is TRBJ2-7, with 10 bases fitting TRBD1. The trim removed 2 bases at V and 3 bases at J, leaving 4 bases unmatched. The CDR3 covers 15 residues. CDR1 and CDR2 (germline): MNHEY, SVGEGT. The CDR3 coding sequence is TGTGCCAGCAGTTACCCCCGGGACAGGGGCTACGAGCAGTACTTC. Its translation is CASSYPRDRGYEQYF.

This clone appeared a few times. V gene TRBV28 combines with J gene TRBJ1-2; 10 bases align to TRBD1. The CDR3 covers 16 residues. J gave up 5 bases and V 4 bases, and 10 bases lay outside the gene matches. Germline V gene lookup returns CDR1 MDHEN and CDR2 SYDVKM. DNA for the CDR3: TGTGCCAGCAGTTCCGCCGCGGGACAGGGGAAGTATGGCTACACCTTC. It encodes CASSSAAGQGKYGYTF.

This chain joins TRBV7-2 and TRBJ1-5, with 9 bases identical to TRBD1. Germline V gene data show CDR1 as SGHTA and CDR2 as FQGNSA. V was pared by 5 bases and J by 6 bases, with 5 bases of the junction left unmatched. The CDR3 runs to 14 residues. The chain's CDR3 is CASSTGTGSQPQHF. The CDR3 nucleotides read TGTGCCAGCAGCACGGGGACAGGGAGTCAGCCCCAGCATTTT.

This chain links TRBV19 with TRBJ1-5; TRBD1 matches at 8 bases. The V segment lost 5 bases and the J segment 3 bases; nucleotides outside the gene matches: 3. This CDR3 region has 14 residues. Per the germline V gene, CDR1 is LNHDA and CDR2 is SQIVND (reference sequence). The CDR3 protein is CASSLTGDNQPQHF. For the CDR3, the DNA is TGTGCCAGTAGTTTGACAGGGGACAATCAGCCCCAGCATTTT.

CDR3 region: CASSSSRTDTDTQYF. The CDR3 DNA is TGTGCCAGCAGTTCTTCCCGGACTGACACAGATACGCAGTATTTT. The genes are TRBV28 and TRBJ2-3; D is possibly TRBD2 (5 bases). This CDR3 region has 15 residues. V was cut by 4 bases and J by 2 bases, with 13 bases left in between. CDR1 and CDR2 from the germline V gene are MDHEN and SYDVKM.

This chain joins TRBV29-1 and TRBJ1-1; no firm D call. This CDR3 region has 11 residues. From germline, CDR1 is SQVTM and CDR2 ANQGSEA. V lost 8 bases, J lost 1 base, and 8 bases lay in between. CDR3 coding DNA: TGCAGCCAATCAGAGAACACTGAAGCTTTCTTT. Protein product: CSQSENTEAFF.

The chain joins TRBV2 to TRBJ1-2; 11 bases map to TRBD1. This CDR3 has 14 residues. Germline CDR1 reads SNHLY; CDR2 reads FYNNEI. J lost 5 bases, V lost 6 bases, and 5 bases had no gene match. The DNA for the CDR3 is TGTGCCAGCAGAGTTGGGGACAGGGGGTATGGCTACACCTTC. This codes for CASRVGDRGYGYTF.

The table lists this clone with a count of one. The chain links TRBV5-6 to TRBJ1-2, with D possibly being TRBD1 (6 bases). The length of the CDR3 is 13 residues. Trimming removed 4 bases from V and 2 bases from J, with 9 bases in between. Germline-derived CDR1 and CDR2 are SGHDT and YYEEEE. This CDR3 reads CASSAGQNYGYTF. The DNA for the CDR3 is TGTGCCAGCAGCGCCGGACAGAACTATGGCTACACCTTC.

The chain has TRBV18 and TRBJ1-2, with 9 nucleotides matching TRBD1. Unmatched junction bases numbered 9, after V lost 2 bases and J lost 2 bases. This CDR3 contains 17 residues. Per germline, CDR1 KGHSH and CDR2 LQKENI. The CDR3 nucleotides read TGTGCCAGCTCACCATCCCCTGTGACAGGGGGAAACTATGGCTACACCTTC. Its protein is CASSPSPVTGGNYGYTF.

The genes are TRBV15 and TRBJ2-4, with 8 bases that match TRBD2. V was pared by 5 bases and J by 0 bases, with 6 bases of the junction left unmatched. CDR3 size: 16 residues. CDR1 is LNHNV, CDR2 YYDKDF, per germline (reference sequence). In DNA form, the CDR3 reads TGTGCCACCAGCTCGGGAGGGACACTAGCCAAAAACATTCAGTACTTC. This translates into CATSSGGTLAKNIQYF. Using reference TRBV15 and TRBJ2-4 for the parts outside the CDR3, the full variable domain is DAMVIQNPRYQVTQFGKPVTLSCSQTLNHNVMYWYQQKSSQAPKLLFHYYDKDFNNEADTPDNFQSRRPNTSFCFLDIRSPGLGDTAMYLCATSSGGTLAKNIQYFGAGTRLSVL.

The CDR3 is CASSRGGGLAEAFF. CDR3 coding DNA: TGTGCCAGCAGCCGGGGCGGGGGTTTGGCTGAAGCTTTCTTT. The chain joins TRBV3-1 (or the pseudogene TRBV3-2) to TRBJ1-1; possible D gene TRBD1, 5 bases. CDR3 length: 14 amino acids. V dropped 4 bases and J dropped 6 bases, with 15 bases sitting between them. Germline V gene sequence: CDR1 LGHDT, CDR2 YNNKEL (reference sequence).